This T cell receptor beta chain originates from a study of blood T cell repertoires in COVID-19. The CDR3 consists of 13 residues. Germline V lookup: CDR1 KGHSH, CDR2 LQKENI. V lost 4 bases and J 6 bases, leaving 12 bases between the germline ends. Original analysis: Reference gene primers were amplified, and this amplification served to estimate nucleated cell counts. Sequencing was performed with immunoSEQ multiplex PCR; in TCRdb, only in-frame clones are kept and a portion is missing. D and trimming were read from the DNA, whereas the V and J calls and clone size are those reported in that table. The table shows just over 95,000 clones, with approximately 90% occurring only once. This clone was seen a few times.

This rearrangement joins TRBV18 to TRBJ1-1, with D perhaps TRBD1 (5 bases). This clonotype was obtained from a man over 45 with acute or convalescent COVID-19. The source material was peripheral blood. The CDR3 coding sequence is TGTGCCAGCTCACTACTCCCGACAGCTGAAGCTTTCTTT. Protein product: CASSLLPTAEAFF.